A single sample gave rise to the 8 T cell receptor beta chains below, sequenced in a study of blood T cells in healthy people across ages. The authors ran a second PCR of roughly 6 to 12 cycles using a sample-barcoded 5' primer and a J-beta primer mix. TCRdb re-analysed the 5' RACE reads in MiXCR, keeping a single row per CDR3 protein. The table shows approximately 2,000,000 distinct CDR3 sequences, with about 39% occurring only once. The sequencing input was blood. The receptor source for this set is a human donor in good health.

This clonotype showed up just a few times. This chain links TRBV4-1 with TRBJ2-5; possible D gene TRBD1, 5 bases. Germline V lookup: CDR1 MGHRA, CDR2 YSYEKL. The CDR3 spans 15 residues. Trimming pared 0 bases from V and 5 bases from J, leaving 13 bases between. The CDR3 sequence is CASSQEGRVHETQYF. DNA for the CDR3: TGCGCCAGCAGCCAAGAAGGCAGGGTACACGAGACCCAGTACTTC.

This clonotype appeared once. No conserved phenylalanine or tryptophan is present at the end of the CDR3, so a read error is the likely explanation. In nucleotides, the CDR3 is TGTGCCAGCAGCTTAGATACCACCGGGGAGCTGTTTGTT. It specifies CASSLDTTGELFV. The rearrangement uses TRBV7-3 and TRBJ2-2; D not resolved. V shed 2 bases and J shed 4 bases, with 5 bases lying between them. This CDR3 has 13 amino acids. Germline V gives CDR1 SGHTA, CDR2 FQGTGA.

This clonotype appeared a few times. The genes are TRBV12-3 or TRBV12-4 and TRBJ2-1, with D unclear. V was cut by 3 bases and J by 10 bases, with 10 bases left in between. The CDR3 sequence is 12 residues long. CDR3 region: CASSFLGLEQFF. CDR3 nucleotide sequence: TGTGCCAGCAGTTTTTTAGGCTTGGAGCAGTTCTTC.

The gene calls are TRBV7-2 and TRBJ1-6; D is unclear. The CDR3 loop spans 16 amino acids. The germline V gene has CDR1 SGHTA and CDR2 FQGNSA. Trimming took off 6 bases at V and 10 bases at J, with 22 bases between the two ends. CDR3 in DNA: TGTGCCAGCAGAAGCTTAGATTCGGGGTTTGAGTCACCCCTCCACTTT. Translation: CASRSLDSGFESPLHF.

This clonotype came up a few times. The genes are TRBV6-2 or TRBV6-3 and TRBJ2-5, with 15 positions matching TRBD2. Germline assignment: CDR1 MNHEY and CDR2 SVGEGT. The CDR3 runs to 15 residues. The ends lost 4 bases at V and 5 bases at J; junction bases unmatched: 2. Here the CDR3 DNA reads TGTGCCAGCAGTTGGACTAGCGGGGGGGCCGAGACCCAGTACTTC. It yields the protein CASSWTSGGAETQYF.

The CDR3 is CASSPGTSHKDTQYF. Written as DNA, the CDR3 is TGTGCCAGCTCACCAGGGACTAGTCACAAAGATACGCAGTATTTT. The rearrangement links TRBV18 to TRBJ2-3, with 8 bases matching TRBD2. Germline assignment: CDR1 KGHSH and CDR2 LQKENI. CDR3 length: 15 residues. Unmatched junction bases numbered 6, after V lost 2 bases and J lost 5 bases. Complete variable domain (other parts from reference TRBV18 and TRBJ2-3): NAGVMQNPRHLVRRRGQEARLRCSPMKGHSHVYWYRQLPEEGLKFMVYLQKENIIDESGMPKERFSAEFPKEGPSILRIQQVVRGDSAAYFCASSPGTSHKDTQYFGPGTRLTVL.

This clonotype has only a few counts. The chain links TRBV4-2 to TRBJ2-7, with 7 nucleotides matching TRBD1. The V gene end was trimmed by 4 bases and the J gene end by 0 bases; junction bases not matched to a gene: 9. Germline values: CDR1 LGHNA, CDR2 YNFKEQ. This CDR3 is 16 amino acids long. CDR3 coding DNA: TGTGCCAGCAGCCGAAACAGGGGTGCTGACTCCTACGAGCAGTACTTC. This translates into CASSRNRGADSYEQYF.

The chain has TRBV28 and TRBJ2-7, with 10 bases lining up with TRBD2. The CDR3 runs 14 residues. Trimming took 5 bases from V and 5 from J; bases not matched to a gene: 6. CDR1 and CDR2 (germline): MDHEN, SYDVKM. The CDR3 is CASSPGLASNEQYF. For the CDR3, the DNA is TGTGCCAGCAGTCCGGGACTAGCGTCCAACGAGCAGTACTTC.